This entry concerns a single T cell receptor beta chain. Its target is unknown. TCRdb independently ran MiXCR on the RT-PCR reads; one entry per CDR3 protein. The sample lists 800,000 to 1,000,000 distinct CDR3 sequences, 21% occurring once. The data were obtained in a study of response to subunit inactivated influenza vaccine. Overall study findings and caveats: Authors suggested that a seasonal influenza vaccination recruits few new T cells each time.

This sample comprised PBMCs from blood, obtained more than 4 days after vaccination. The TCR comes from a middle-aged man who received an inactivated influenza vaccine.

The CDR3 region is CASSQWPGEAFF. CDR3 nucleotide sequence: TGTGCCAGCAGCCAATGGCCCGGGGAAGCTTTCTTT. The J gene is TRBJ1-1, the V gene TRBV7-9; D gene uncertain. CDR1 is SEHNR and CDR2 is FQNEAQ in the germline V gene (reference sequence). V was clipped by 5 bases and J by 8 bases, with 12 bases between them. CDR3 length: 12 residues.